This TCR beta chain emerged from a study of OX40 agonist ivuxolimab in advanced cancers. Study in general: Those enrolled were 80% to 85% male, with a mean age of about 60 years and ages from about 20 to 85. Regarding the study as a whole: Some nonresponders additionally presented with little normalized T-cell clonal expansion.

The data were produced by immunoSEQ multiplex PCR, yet TCRdb's version contains in-frame clones alone and is incomplete. This table holds tens of thousands of clones, about 91% found once. J lost 2 bases, V lost 2 bases, and 5 bases had no gene match. The CDR3 spans 15 residues. The V gene's germline CDR1 is MRHNA and CDR2 SNTAGT. Patients with a history of autoimmune disease or on systemic immunosuppression were excluded. This clone was found once. Its antigen remains unidentified. The chain uses TRBV6-4 and TRBJ2-7, with 8 bases identical to TRBD2. The TCR was taken from an adult with an advanced solid tumor such as melanoma, head and neck, liver or kidney cancer. The sequences come from CD4+ or CD8+ T cells sorted from blood, collected in a trial of the OX40 agonist ivuxolimab. The CDR3 coding sequence is TGTGCCAGCAGTGACGTCACTAGCGGAACCTACGAGCAGTACTTC. It codes for CASSDVTSGTYEQYF.